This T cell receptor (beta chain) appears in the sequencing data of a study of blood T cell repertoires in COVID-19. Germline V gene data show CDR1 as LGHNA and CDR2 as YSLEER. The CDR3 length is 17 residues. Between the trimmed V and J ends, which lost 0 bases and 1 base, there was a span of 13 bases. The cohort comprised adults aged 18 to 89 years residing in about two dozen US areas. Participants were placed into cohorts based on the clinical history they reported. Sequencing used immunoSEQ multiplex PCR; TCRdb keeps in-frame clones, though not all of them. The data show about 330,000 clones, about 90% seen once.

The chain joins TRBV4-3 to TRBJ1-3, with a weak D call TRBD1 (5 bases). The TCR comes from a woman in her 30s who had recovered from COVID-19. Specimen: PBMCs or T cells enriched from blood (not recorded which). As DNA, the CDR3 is TGCGCCAGCAGCCAAGATAAAAGGGGAGGTTCTGGAAACACCATATATTTT. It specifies CASSQDKRGGSGNTIYF.